The T cell receptor (beta chain) under discussion was sequenced for a study of beta chain features in type 1 diabetes. At the level of the study: In age, gender and cell yields, patients were similar to healthy donors. Findings and caveats of the study: Moderate but significant shortening of TCRB CDR3s was recorded in all four CD4+ subsets from Type 1 diabetes patients.

cDNA synthesis used the whole RNA isolate, giving expressed TCRB sequences. TCRdb's copy holds only in-frame clones and misses some; the assay was immunoSEQ multiplex PCR. Found here are over 150,000 clones, around a tenth of them singletons; the top ten hold 0.45% to 0.6%. A remark on this clone: What it binds is unknown.

The CDR3 consists of 14 residues. V was shortened by 4 bases and J by 2 bases, with 10 bases between the two germline ends. Germline V gene data show CDR1 as KGHSH and CDR2 as LQKENI. The rearrangement joins TRBV18 to TRBJ2-3, with D possibly being TRBD2 (6 bases). The sequencing input was central memory CD4+ T cells from blood. The TCR comes from a man aged 25 to 40 with type 1 diabetes. Here the CDR3 reads CASSLGLITDTQYF. The CDR3, as DNA: TGTGCCAGCTCACTGGGACTTATCACAGATACGCAGTATTTT. The full variable domain, completed using reference TRBV18 and TRBJ2-3, is NAGVMQNPRHLVRRRGQEARLRCSPMKGHSHVYWYRQLPEEGLKFMVYLQKENIIDESGMPKERFSAEFPKEGPSILRIQQVVRGDSAAYFCASSLGLITDTQYFGPGTRLTVL.